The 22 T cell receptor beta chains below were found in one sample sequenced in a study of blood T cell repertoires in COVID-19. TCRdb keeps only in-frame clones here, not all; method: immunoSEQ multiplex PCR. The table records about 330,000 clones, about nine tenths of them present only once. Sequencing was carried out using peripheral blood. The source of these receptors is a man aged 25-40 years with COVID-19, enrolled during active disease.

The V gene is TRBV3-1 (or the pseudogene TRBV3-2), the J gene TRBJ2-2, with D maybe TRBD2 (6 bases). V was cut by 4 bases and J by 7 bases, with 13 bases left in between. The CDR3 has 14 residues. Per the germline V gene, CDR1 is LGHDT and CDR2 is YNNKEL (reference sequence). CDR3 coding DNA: TGTGCCAGCAGCCTTAGCCAGGGACTCGGGGAGCTGTTTTTT. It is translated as CASSLSQGLGELFF.

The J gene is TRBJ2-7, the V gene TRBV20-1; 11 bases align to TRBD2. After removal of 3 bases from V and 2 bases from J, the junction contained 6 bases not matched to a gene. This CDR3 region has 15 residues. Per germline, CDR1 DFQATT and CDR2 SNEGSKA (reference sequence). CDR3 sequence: CSASTGTSGTYEQYF. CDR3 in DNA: TGCAGTGCTAGTACCGGGACTAGCGGAACCTACGAGCAGTACTTC.

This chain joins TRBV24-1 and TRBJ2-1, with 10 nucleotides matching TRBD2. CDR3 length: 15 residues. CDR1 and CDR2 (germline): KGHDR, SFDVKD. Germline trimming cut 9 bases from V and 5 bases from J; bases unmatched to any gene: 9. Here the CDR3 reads CATGGSGGSHNEQFF. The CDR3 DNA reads TGTGCCACCGGGGGTAGCGGGGGGAGCCACAATGAGCAGTTCTTC.

The CDR3 spells CASTSGENTEAFF. For the CDR3, the DNA is TGTGCCAGCACCTCAGGGGAGAACACTGAAGCTTTCTTT. V gene TRBV12-3 or TRBV12-4 combines with J gene TRBJ1-1; tentative D call: TRBD1 (6 bases). V dropped 7 bases and J dropped 1 base, with 10 bases sitting between them. This CDR3 has 13 amino acids.

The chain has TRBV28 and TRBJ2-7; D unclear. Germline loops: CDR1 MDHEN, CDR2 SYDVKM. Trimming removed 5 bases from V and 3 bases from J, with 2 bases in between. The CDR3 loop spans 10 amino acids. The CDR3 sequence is CASSHYEQYF. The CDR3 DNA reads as TGTGCCAGCAGTCACTACGAGCAGTACTTC.

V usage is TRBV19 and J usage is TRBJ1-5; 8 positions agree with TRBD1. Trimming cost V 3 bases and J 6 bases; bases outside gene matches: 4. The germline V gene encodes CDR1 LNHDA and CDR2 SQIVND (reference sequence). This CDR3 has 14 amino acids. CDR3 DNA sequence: TGTGCCAGTAGTATCCGGACAGGGACTCAGCCCCAGCATTTT. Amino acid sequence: CASSIRTGTQPQHF.

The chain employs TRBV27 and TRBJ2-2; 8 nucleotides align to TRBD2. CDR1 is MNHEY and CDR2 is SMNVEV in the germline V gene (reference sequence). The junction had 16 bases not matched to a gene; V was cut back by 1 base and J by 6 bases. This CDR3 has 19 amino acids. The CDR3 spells CASSLFGEASGWRAGELFF. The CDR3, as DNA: TGTGCCAGCAGTTTATTCGGTGAGGCTAGCGGGTGGCGGGCCGGGGAGCTGTTTTTT.

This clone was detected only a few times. CDR3 nucleotides: TGTGCCAGTAGTTCAAATAGGAGGTCTGTGAACACCGGGGAGCTGTTTTTT. As protein: CASSSNRRSVNTGELFF. The J gene is TRBJ2-2, the V gene TRBV19; D is perhaps TRBD2 (5 bases). This CDR3 spans 17 amino acids. V lost 5 bases and J lost 1, with 17 bases in between. CDR1 and CDR2 (germline): LNHDA, SQIVND (reference sequence).

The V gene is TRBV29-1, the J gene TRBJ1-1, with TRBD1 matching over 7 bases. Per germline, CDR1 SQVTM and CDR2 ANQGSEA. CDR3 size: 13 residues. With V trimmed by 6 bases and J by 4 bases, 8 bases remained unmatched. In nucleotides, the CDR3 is TGCAGCGTAGACAGGGCGGGGGGCACTGAAGCTTTCTTT. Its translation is CSVDRAGGTEAFF.

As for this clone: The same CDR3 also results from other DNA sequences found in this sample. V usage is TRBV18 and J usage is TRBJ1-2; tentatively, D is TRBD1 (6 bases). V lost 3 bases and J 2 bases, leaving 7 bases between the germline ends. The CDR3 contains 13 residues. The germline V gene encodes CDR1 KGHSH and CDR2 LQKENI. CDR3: CASSPDRNYGYTF. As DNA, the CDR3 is TGTGCCAGCTCACCGGACAGAAACTATGGCTACACCTTC.

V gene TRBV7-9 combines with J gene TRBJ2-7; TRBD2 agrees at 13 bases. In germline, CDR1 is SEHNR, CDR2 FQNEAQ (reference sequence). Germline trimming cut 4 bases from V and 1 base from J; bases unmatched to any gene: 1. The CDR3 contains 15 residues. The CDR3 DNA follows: TGTGCCAGCAGCTCGGGACTAGCGGGATCCTACGAGCAGTACTTC. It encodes CASSSGLAGSYEQYF.

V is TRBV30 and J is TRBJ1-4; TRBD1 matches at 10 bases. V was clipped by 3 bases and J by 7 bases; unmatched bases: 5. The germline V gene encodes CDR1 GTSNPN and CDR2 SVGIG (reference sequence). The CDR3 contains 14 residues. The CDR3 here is CAWRGTGAFEKLFF. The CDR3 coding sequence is TGTGCCTGGAGGGGGACAGGGGCCTTTGAAAAACTGTTTTTT.

CDR3 in amino acids: CASSLEPTSNYGYTF. In DNA form, the CDR3 reads TGTGCCAGCAGCTTGGAGCCCACCTCTAACTATGGCTACACCTTC. The V call is TRBV5-5, the J call TRBJ1-2, with D hard to call. The V gene's germline CDR1 is SGHKS and CDR2 YYEKEE (reference sequence). Trimming took 0 bases from V and 0 from J, leaving 9 bases between them. This CDR3 has 15 amino acids.

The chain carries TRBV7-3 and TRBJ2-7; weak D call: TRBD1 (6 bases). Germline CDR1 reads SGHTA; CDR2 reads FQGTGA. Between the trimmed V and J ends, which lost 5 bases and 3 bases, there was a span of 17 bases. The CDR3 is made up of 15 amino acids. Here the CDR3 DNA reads TGTGCCAGCAGCCTCACCGGGACAACCGGCTACGAGCAGTACTTC. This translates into CASSLTGTTGYEQYF. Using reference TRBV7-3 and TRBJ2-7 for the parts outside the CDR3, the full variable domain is GAGVSQTPSNKVTEKGKYVELRCDPISGHTALYWYRQSLGQGPEFLIYFQGTGAADDSGLPNDRFFAVRPEGSVSTLKIQRTERGDSAVYLCASSLTGTTGYEQYFGPGTRLTVT.

The CDR3 loop is CAASAGRTGQPQHF. CDR3 coding DNA: TGTGCTGCAAGTGCCGGGAGGACGGGGCAGCCCCAGCATTTT. The chain recombines TRBV19 with TRBJ1-5; D ambiguous. This CDR3 has 14 residues. Germline V gene data show CDR1 as LNHDA and CDR2 as SQIVND (reference sequence).

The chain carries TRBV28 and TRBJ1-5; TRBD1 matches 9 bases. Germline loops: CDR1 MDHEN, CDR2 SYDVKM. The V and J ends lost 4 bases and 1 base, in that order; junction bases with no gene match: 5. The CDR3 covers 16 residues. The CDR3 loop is CASSSPGQGSNQPQHF. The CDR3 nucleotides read TGTGCCAGCAGTTCCCCGGGACAGGGCAGCAATCAGCCCCAGCATTTT.

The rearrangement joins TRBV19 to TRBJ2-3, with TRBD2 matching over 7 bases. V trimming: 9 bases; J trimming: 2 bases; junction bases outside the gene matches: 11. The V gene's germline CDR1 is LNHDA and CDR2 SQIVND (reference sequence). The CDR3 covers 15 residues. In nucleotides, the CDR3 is TGTGCCAGCAGAAGCTCTAGCGGCCTCACAGATACGCAGTATTTT. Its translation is CASRSSSGLTDTQYF.

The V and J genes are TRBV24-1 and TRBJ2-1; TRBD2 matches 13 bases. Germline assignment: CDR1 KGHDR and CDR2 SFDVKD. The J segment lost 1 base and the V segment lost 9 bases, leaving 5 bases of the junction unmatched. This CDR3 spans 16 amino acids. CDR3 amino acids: CATLGLAGLSYNEQFF. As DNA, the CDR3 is TGTGCCACCTTGGGACTAGCGGGATTATCCTACAATGAGCAGTTCTTC.

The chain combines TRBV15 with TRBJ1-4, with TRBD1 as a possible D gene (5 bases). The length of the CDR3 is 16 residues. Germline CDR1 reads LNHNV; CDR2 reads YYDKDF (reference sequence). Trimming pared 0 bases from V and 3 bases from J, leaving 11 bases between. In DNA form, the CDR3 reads TGTGCCACCAGCAGAGACAGCCGGGGGGCTAATGAAAAACTGTTTTTT. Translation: CATSRDSRGANEKLFF.

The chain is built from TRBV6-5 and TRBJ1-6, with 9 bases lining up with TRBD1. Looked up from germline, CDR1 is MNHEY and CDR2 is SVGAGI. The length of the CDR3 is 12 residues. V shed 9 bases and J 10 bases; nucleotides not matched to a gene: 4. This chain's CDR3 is CASEGQGSPLHF. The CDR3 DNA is TGTGCCAGTGAGGGACAGGGCTCACCCCTCCACTTT.

The CDR3 protein is CASTGTGDSGANVLTF. For the CDR3, the DNA is TGTGCCAGCACCGGGACAGGGGACTCTGGGGCCAACGTCCTGACTTTC. The chain has TRBV3-1 (or the pseudogene TRBV3-2) and TRBJ2-6; 10 bases map to TRBD1. There are 16 residues in the CDR3. J gave up 0 bases and V 7 bases, and 3 bases lay outside the gene matches. The germline CDR1 and CDR2 sequences are LGHDT and YNNKEL (reference sequence).

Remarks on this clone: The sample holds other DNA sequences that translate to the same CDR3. In nucleotides, the CDR3 is TGCGCCAGCAGCCAGTCTAGGACAGGGTCTGGAAACACCATATATTTT. Residues: CASSQSRTGSGNTIYF. The J gene is TRBJ1-3, the V gene TRBV4-3; 8 bases line up with TRBD1. The trim removed 3 bases at V and 1 base at J, leaving 5 bases unmatched. Looked up from germline, CDR1 is LGHNA and CDR2 is YSLEER. CDR3 length: 16 amino acids.